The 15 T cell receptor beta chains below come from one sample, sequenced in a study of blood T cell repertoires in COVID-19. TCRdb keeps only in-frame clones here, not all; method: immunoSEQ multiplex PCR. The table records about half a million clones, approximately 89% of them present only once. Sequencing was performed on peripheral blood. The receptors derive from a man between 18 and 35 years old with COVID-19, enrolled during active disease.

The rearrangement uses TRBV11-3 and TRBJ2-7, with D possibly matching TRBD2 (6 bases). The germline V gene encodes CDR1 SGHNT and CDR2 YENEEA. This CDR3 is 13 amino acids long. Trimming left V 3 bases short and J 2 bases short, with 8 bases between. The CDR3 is CASSFGEAYEQYF. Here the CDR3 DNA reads TGTGCCAGCAGCTTCGGGGAGGCCTACGAGCAGTACTTC. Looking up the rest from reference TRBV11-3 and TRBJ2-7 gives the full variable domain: EAGVVQSPRYKIIEKKQPVAFWCNPISGHNTLYWYLQNLGQGPELLIRYENEEAVDDSQLPKDRFSAERLKGVDSTLKIQPAELGDSAVYLCASSFGEAYEQYFGPGTRLTVT.

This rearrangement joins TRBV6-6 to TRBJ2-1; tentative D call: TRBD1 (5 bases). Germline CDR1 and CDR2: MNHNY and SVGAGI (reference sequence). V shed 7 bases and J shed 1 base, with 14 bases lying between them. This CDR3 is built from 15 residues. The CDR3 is CASTNSDMSYNEQFF. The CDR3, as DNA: TGTGCCAGCACCAACTCGGACATGTCCTACAATGAGCAGTTCTTC.

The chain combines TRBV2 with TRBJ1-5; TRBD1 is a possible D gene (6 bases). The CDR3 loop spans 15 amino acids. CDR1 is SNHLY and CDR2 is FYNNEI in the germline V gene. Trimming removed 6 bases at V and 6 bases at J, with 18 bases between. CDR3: CASRREGGVGQPQHF. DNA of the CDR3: TGTGCCAGCAGGAGGGAAGGGGGGGTAGGTCAGCCCCAGCATTTT.

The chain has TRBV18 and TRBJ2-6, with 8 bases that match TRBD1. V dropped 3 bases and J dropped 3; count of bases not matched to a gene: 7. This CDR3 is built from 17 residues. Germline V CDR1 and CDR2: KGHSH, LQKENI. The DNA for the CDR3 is TGTGCCAGCTCACCCTTCCAGGGGGCGAGTGGGGCCAACGTCCTGACTTTC. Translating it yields CASSPFQGASGANVLTF.

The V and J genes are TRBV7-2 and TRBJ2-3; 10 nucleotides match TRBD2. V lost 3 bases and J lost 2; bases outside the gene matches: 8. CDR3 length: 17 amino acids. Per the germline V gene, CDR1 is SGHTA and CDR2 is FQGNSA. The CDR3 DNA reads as TGTGCCAGCAGCTTGAATTCACTAGCGGGGTACACAGATACGCAGTATTTT. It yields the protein CASSLNSLAGYTDTQYF.

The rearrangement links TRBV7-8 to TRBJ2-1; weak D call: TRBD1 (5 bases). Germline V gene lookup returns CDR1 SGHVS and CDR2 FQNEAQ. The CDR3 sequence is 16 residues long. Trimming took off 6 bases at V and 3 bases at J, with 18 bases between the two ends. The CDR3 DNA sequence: TGTGCCAGCAGACCTCATAAGGGGTCACACTACAATGAGCAGTTCTTC. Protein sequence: CASRPHKGSHYNEQFF.

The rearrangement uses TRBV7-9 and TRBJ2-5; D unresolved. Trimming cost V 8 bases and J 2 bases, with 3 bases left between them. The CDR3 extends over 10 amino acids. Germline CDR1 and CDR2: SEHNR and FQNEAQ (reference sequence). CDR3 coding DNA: TGTGCCAGCGTACAAGAGACCCAGTACTTC. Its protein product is CASVQETQYF.

The CDR3 DNA reads TGCAGTGCTAGTTCGGGACAGGCCTACAATGAGCAGTTCTTC. This codes for CSASSGQAYNEQFF. The chain carries TRBV20-1 and TRBJ2-1; TRBD1 matches at 8 bases. The V and J ends lost 3 bases and 2 bases, in that order; junction bases with no gene match: 3. The CDR3 runs to 14 residues. Germline CDR1 reads DFQATT; CDR2 reads SNEGSKA (reference sequence).

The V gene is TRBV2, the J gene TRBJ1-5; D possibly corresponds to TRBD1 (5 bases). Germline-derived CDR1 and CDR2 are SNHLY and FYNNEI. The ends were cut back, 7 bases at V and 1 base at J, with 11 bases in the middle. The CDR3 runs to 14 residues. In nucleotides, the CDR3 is TGTGCCAGCAACGGCCGACAGAGCAATCAGCCCCAGCATTTT. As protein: CASNGRQSNQPQHF.

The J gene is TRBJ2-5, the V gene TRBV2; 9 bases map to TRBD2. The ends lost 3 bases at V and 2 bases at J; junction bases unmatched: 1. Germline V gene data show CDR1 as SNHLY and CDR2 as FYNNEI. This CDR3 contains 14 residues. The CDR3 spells CASSELAGQETQYF. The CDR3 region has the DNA TGTGCCAGCAGTGAGCTAGCGGGACAAGAGACCCAGTACTTC.

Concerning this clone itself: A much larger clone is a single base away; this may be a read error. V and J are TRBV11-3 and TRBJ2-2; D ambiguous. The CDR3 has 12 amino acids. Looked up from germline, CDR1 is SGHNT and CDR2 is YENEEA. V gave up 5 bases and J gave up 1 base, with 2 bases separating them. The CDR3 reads CASSLNTGELFF. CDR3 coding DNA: TGTGCCAGCAGCCTGAACACCGGGGAGCTGTTTTTT.

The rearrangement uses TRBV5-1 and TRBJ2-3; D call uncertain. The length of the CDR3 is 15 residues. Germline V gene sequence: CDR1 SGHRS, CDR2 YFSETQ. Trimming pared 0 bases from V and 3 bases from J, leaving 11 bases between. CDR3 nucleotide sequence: TGCGCCAGCAGCTTGGGAACTACTATGACAGATACGCAGTATTTT. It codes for CASSLGTTMTDTQYF.

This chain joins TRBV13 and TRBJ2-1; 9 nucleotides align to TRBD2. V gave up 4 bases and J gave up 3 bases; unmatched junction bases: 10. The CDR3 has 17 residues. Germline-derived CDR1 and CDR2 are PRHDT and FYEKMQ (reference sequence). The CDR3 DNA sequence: TGTGCCAGCAGCTCCCTAATAGCGGGAGCGTTCTACAATGAGCAGTTCTTC. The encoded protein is CASSSLIAGAFYNEQFF.

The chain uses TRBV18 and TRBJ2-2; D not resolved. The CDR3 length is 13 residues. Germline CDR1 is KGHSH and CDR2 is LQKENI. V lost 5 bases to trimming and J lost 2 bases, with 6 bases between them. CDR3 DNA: TGTGCCAGCTCATCGGGTAACACCGGGGAGCTGTTTTTT. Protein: CASSSGNTGELFF.

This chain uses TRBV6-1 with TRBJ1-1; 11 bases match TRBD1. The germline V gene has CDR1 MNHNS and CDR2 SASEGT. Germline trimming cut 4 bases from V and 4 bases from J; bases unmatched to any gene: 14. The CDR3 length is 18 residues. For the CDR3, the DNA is TGTGCCAGCAGTGGGAATCCCGGGACAGGGGGATGGGGCACTGAAGCTTTCTTT. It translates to CASSGNPGTGGWGTEAFF.